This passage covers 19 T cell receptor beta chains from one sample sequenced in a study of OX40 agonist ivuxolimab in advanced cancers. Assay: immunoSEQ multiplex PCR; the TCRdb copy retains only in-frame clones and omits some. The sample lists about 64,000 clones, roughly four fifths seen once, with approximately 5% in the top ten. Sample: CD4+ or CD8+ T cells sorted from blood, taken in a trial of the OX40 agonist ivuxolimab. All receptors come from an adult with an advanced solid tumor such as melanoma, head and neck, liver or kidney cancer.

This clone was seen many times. Here the CDR3 reads CASESWGSEETQYF. The CDR3 nucleotides read TGTGCCAGCGAAAGCTGGGGCTCGGAGGAGACCCAGTACTTC. The chain is built from TRBV21-1 and TRBJ2-5; TRBD1 reflects the table's D call only, with no check against the DNA. TRBV21-1 is a pseudogene. The CDR3 extends over 14 amino acids.

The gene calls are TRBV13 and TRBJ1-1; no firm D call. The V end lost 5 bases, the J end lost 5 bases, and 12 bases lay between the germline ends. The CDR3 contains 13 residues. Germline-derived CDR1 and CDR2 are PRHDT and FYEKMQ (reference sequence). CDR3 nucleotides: TGTGCCAGCAGCCCCCGGACGGCGACTGAAGCTTTCTTT. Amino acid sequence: CASSPRTATEAFF.

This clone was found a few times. As DNA, the CDR3 is TGCGCCAGCAGCTTGGCGGGACAGGGGAACCAGCCCCAGCATTTT. It translates to CASSLAGQGNQPQHF. The chain combines TRBV5-1 with TRBJ1-5, with 10 bases that match TRBD1. J gave up 7 bases and V 0 bases, and 4 bases lay outside the gene matches. Per the germline V gene, CDR1 is SGHRS and CDR2 is YFSETQ. The CDR3 sequence is 15 residues long.

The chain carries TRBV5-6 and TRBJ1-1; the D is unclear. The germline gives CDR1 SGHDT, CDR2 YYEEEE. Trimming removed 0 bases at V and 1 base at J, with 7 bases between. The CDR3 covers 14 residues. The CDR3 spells CASSLDSGNTEAFF. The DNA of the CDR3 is TGTGCCAGCAGCTTGGACAGCGGGAACACTGAAGCTTTCTTT.

CDR3 bases: TGTGCCAGTAGTGGGGGCGGCAGGACCTACGAGCAGTACTTC. Translated: CASSGGGRTYEQYF. V gene TRBV19 combines with J gene TRBJ2-7, with D possibly TRBD1 on 6 matching bases. V lost 5 bases to trimming and J lost 2 bases, with 13 bases between them. This CDR3 contains 14 residues. Germline V lookup: CDR1 LNHDA, CDR2 SQIVND (reference sequence).

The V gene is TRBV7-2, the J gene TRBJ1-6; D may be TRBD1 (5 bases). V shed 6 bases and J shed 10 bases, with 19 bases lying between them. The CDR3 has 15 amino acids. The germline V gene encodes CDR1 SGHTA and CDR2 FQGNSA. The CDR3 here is CASRPPGPGRSPLHF. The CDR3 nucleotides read TGTGCCAGCAGGCCCCCCGGACCAGGGAGATCACCCCTCCACTTT.

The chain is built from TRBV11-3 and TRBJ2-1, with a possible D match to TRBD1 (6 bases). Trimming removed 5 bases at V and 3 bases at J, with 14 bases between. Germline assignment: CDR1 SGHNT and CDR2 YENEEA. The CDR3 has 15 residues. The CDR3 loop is CASSPSTGNYNEQFF. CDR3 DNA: TGTGCCAGCAGCCCCTCGACAGGAAACTACAATGAGCAGTTCTTC.

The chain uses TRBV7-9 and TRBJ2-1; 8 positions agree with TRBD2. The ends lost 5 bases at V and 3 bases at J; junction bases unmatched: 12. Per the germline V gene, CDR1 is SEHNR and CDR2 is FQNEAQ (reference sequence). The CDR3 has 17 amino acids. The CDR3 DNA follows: TGTGCCAGCAGCCGTAGCGGGAACGTTGCCGGCTACAATGAGCAGTTCTTC. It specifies CASSRSGNVAGYNEQFF.

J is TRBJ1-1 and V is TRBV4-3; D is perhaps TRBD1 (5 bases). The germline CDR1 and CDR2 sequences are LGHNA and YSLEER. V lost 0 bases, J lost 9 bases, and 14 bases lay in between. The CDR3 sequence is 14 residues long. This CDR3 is CASSQDLGTPQAFF. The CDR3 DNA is TGCGCCAGCAGCCAAGATTTAGGGACCCCCCAAGCTTTCTTT.

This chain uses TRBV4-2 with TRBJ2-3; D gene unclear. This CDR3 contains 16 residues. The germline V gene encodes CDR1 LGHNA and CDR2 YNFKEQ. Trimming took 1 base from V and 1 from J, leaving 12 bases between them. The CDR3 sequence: CASSQGSRGRTDTQYF. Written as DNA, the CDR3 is TGTGCCAGCAGCCAAGGTTCGCGCGGTCGCACAGATACGCAGTATTTT.

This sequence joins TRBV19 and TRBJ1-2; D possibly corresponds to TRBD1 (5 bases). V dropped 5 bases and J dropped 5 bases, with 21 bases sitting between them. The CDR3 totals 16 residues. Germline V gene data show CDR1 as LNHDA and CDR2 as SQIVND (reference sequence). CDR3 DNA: TGTGCCAGTAGTTCCAGCCAGGGCAGGGTGGATTATGGCTACACCTTC. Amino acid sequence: CASSSSQGRVDYGYTF.

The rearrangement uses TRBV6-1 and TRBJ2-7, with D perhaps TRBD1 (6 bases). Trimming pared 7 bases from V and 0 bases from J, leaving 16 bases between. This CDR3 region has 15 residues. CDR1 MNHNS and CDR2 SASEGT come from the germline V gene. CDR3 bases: TGTGCCAGCACCGAGACAGGAACGGGCTCCTACGAGCAGTACTTC. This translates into CASTETGTGSYEQYF.

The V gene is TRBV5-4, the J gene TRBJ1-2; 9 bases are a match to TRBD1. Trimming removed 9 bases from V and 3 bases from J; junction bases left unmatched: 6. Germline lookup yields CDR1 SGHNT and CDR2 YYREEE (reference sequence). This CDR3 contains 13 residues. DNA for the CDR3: TGTGCCATCCCAACAGGGGGCGACTATGGCTACACCTTC. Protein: CAIPTGGDYGYTF.

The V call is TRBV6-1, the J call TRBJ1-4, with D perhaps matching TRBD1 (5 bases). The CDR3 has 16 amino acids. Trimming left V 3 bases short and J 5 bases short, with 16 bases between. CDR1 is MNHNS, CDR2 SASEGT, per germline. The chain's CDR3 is CASSDLIGTENEKLFF. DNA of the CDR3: TGTGCCAGCAGTGACCTAATCGGGACGGAGAATGAAAAACTGTTTTTT.

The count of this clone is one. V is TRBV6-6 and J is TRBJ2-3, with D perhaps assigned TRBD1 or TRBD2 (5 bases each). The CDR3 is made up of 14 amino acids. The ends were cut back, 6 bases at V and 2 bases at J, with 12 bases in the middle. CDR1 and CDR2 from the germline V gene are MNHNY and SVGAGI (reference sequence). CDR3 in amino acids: CASSSGTVTDTQYF. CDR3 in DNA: TGTGCCAGCAGCTCCGGGACGGTCACAGATACGCAGTATTTT.

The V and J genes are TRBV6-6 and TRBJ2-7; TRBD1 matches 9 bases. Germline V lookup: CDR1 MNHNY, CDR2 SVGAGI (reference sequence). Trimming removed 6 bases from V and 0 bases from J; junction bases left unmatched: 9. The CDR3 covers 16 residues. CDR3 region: CASSYSGDRASYEQYF. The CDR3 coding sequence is TGTGCCAGCAGCTATTCTGGGGACAGGGCCTCCTACGAGCAGTACTTC.

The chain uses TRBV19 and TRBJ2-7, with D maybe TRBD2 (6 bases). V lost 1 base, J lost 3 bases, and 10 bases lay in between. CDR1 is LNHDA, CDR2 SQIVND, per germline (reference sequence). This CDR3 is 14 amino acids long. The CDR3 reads CASSIGPGGYEQYF. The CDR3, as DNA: TGTGCCAGTAGTATAGGCCCCGGGGGCTACGAGCAGTACTTC.

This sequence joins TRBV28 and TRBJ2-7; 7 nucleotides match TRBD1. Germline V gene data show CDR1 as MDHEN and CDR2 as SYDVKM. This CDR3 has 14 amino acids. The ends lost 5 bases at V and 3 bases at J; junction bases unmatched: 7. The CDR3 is CASSNRDSFYEQYF. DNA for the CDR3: TGTGCCAGCAGTAACCGGGACAGCTTCTACGAGCAGTACTTC.

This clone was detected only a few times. The CDR3, as DNA: TGTGCCAGCGGGACAGGGGCGGGTAATTCACCCCTCCACTTT. This codes for CASGTGAGNSPLHF. The rearrangement joins TRBV9 to TRBJ1-6; 10 bases match TRBD1. The CDR3 loop spans 14 amino acids. Germline lookup yields CDR1 SGDLS and CDR2 YYNGEE. J gave up 6 bases and V 7 bases, and 4 bases lay outside the gene matches.